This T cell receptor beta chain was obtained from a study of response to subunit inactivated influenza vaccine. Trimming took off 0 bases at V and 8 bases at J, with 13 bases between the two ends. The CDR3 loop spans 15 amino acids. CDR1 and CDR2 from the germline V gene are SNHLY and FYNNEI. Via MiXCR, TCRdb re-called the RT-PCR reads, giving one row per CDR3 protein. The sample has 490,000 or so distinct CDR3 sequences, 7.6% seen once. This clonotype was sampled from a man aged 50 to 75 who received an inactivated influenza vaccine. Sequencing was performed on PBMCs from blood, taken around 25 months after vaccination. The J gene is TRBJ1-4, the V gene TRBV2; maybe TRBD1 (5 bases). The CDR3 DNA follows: TGTGCCAGCAGTGAAGCGGGGGACGGAGGGGAAAAACTGTTTTTT. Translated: CASSEAGDGGEKLFF.